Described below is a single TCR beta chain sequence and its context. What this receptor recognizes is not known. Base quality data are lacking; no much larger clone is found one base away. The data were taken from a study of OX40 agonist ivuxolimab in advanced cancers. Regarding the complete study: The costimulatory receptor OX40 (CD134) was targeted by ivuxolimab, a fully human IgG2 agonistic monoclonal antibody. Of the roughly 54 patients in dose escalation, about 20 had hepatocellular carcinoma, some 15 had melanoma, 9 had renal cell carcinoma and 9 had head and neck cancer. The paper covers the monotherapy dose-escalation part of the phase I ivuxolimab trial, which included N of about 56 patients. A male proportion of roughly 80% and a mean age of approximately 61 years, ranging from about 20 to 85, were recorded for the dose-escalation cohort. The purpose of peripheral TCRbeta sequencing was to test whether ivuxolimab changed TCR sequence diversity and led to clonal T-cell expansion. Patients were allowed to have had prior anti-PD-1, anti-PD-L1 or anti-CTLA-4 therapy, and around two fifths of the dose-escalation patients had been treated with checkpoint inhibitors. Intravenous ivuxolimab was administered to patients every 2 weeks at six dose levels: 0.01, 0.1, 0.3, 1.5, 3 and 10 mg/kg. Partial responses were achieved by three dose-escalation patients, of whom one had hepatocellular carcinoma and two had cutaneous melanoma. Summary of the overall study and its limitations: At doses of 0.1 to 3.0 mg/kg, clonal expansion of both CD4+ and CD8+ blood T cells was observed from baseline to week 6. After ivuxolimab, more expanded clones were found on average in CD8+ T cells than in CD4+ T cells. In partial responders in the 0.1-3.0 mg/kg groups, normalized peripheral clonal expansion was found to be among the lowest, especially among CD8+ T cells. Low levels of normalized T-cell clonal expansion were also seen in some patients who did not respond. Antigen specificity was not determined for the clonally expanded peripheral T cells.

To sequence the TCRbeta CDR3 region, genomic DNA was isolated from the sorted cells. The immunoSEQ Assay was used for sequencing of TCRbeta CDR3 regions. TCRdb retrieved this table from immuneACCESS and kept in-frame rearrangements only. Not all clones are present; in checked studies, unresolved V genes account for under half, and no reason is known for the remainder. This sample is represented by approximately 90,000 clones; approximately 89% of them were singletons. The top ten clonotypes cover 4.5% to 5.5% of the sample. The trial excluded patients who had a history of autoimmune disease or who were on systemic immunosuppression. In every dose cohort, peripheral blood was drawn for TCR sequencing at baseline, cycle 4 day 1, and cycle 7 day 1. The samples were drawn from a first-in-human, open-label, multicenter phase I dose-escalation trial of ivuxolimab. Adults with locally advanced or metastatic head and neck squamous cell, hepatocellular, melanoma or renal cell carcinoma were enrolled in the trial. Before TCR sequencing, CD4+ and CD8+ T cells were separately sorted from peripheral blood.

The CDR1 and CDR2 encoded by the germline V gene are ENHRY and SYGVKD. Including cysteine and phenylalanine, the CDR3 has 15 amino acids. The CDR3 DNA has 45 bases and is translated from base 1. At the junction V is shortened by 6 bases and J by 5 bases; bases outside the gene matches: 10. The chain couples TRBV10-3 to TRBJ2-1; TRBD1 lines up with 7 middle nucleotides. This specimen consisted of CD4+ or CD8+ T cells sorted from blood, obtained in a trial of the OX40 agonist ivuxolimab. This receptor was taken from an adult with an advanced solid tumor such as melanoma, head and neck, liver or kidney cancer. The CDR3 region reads CAISRTGLLNNEQFF. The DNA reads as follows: TGTGCCATCAGCCGGACAGGTCTGCTCAACAATGAGCAGTTCTTC.